This T cell receptor beta chain was observed in a study of CD8+CD57+ T cells in acquired aplastic anemia. Study-wide points: A significant difference in CD8+ Simpson's diversity between patients and controls was not found.

Genomic DNA, the template, was used for profiling of the TCR beta VDJ and CDR3. From the reads, TCRdb called clonotypes with MiXCR, one entry per CDR3 protein. The table shows some 160,000 distinct CDR3 sequences, with around 47% occurring only once. As for this clonotype: Its antigen is unidentified.

All patients picked for sequencing had shown, by flow cytometry, an expansion of CD8+CD57+ cells. This receptor was taken from a human donor with aplastic anemia. Sequencing was carried out using sorted CD4+, CD8+, or CD8+CD57+ T cells (not recorded which) from PBMCs.

This CDR3 reads CASSRDWSHEQYV. The CDR3 region has the DNA TGTGCCAGCTCTCGGGACTGGTCCCACGAGCAGTACGTC. The chain is built from TRBV25-1 and TRBJ2-7, with TRBD2 as a possible D gene (6 bases). The CDR3 is 13 amino acids. V lost 8 bases to trimming and J lost 5 bases, with 16 bases between them. Germline assignment: CDR1 MGHDK and CDR2 SYGVNS.